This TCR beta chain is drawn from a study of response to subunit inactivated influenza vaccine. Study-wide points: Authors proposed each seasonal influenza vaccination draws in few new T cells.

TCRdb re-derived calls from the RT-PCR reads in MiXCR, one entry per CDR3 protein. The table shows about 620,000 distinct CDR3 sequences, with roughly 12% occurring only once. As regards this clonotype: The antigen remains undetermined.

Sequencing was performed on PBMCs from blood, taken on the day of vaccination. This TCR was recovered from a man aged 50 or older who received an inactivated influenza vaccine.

The CDR3 DNA is TGTGCCAGCAGTCCCGCCGGAAAAAAATACGAGCAGTACTTC. Protein product: CASSPAGKKYEQYF. The chain uses TRBV12-3 or TRBV12-4 and TRBJ2-7; D is unresolved. The CDR3 sequence is 14 residues long. V lost 5 bases and J 4 bases, leaving 15 bases between the germline ends.